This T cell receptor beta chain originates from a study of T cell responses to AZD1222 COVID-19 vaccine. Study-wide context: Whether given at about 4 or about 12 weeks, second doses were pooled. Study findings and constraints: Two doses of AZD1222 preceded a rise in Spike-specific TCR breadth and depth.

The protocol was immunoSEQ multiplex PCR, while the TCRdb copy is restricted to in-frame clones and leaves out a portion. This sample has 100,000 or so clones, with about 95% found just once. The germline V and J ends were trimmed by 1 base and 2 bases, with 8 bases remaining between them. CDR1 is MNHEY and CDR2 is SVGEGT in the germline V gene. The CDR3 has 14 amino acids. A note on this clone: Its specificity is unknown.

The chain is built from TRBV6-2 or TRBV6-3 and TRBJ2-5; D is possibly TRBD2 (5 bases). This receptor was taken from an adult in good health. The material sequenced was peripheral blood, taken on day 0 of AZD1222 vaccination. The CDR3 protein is CASSYFDYQETQYF. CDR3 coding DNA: TGTGCCAGCAGTTACTTCGACTATCAAGAGACCCAGTACTTC.